This T cell receptor beta chain was sequenced in a study of Ad26.COV2.S vaccination and SARS-CoV-2 variants (dated by TCRdb to the early 2020s). Notes on the research overall: Vaccine-arm donors were drawn from COV1001, a multicentre, randomized, double-blind, placebo-controlled phase I-IIa trial of Ad26.COV2.S in healthy adults. Ad26.COV2.S was administered intramuscularly at 5 x 10^10 or 1 x 10^11 viral particles, either as a single shot or as two shots given 56 days apart. TCRbeta repertoire sequencing was used to assess the specificity and breadth of SARS-CoV-2-reactive T cell receptors after Ad26.COV2.S vaccination. A total of around 32 samples were included in the TCR-sequenced set, comprising around 19 Ad26.COV2.S vaccine recipients, 5 placebo recipients and 8 SARS-CoV-2 convalescent individuals. Trial participants were randomized into five groups of five: low-dose or high-dose Ad26.COV2.S given once or twice, or placebo on both occasions. Investigators did not know the trial group allocation while performing experiments and assessing outcomes.

What the authors observed across the whole study: Substantial breadth of spike-specific CD8+ and CD4+ T cell responses was reported after vaccination. Vaccine and placebo recipients had similar non-spike TCR breadth, a finding consistent with the vaccine containing only spike. Compared with placebo recipients, Ad26.COV2.S recipients showed higher spike-specific TCR breadth (P = 0.0014). The study was not powered to compare responses between vaccine doses or regimens. The authors noted that total T cell responses may have been underestimated by the TCR breadth and depth analyses.

The immunoSEQ Assay was the method used to sequence TCRbeta CDR3 regions. After extraction, genomic DNA underwent amplification by bias-controlled multiplex PCR, followed by high-throughput sequencing. Per the authors' processing: To quantify the absolute abundance of every unique TCRbeta CDR3 region, sequences were collapsed and filtered. T cell fraction was estimated by normalizing TCRbeta template counts to usable DNA, with usable DNA measured through amplification of reference genes found in all nucleated cells. Repertoire TCRs were annotated as SARS-CoV-2-specific by exact matching of V gene, CDR3 amino acid sequence and J gene to a known reactive TCR set. The reference SARS-CoV-2 TCR set was obtained from MIRA and was filtered for enrichment in COVID-19-positive ImmuneCODE repertoires, whereby public or cross-reactive TCRs were removed. Based on the MIRA antigens, annotated TCRs were further analysed at the level of specific ORF or position within ORF. Breadth was defined as the number of annotated unique rearrangements divided by the total number of unique productive rearrangements, and depth was defined as the summed frequency of the annotated unique rearrangements. Two-sided Wilcoxon rank-sum tests were used to compare TCR breadth between groups. Sourced from immuneACCESS, this table was stored by TCRdb with only in-frame sequences that have V and J called. A share of the clones is absent; for the studies checked, an unresolved V gene accounts for under half, and the remainder has no known explanation. That table furnishes V, J and clone size, whereas the DNA furnished D and trimming. The sample table contains roughly 380,000 clones; only one count was recorded for 88% of them. The ten top clones hold 3.6% of the sample.

V is pruned by 2 bases and J by 2 bases, leaving 3 bases of the junction without a gene match. Via the germline V gene (reference sequence), CDR1 is MNHNY and CDR2 SVGAGI. The CDR3 has 15 amino acids, counting the end cysteine and phenylalanine. Of all the DNA, just the CDR3 is kept, 45 bases in frame from base 1. Concerning this clone itself: The antigen this receptor binds is unknown. Base qualities are not at hand, and no much larger clone is one base apart.

The sample's treatment or condition, from its label and the paper: some 20 received Ad26.COV2.S at low or high dose, single or two shots; 5 received placebo; per-sample allocation not given. Repertoires of vaccine and placebo recipients were sequenced from samples collected on day 63 after the first injection. Between 29 July and 7 August 2020, Cohort 1b enrolled 20 to 30 adults aged 18-55 years at one site in Boston, USA. Ad26.COV2.S consisted of a replication-incompetent adenovirus type 26 vector by which a prefusion-stabilized SARS-CoV-2 spike protein from the original Wuhan strain was expressed.

The chain links TRBV6-6 with TRBJ1-1, with 9 bases in between that match TRBD1. Here the sequenced sample was peripheral blood, taken in a trial of Ad26.COV2.S vaccine versus placebo. This clonotype originated in a person between 18 and 65 years old who received the Ad26.COV2.S COVID-19 vaccine or a placebo. For the CDR3, the sequence is CASSYEGQGNTEAFF. Read as DNA, the sequence is TGTGCCAGCAGTTACGAGGGACAGGGTAACACTGAAGCTTTCTTT.